This TCR beta chain was profiled in a study of control samples from healthy donors and cancer patients. Trimming took 4 bases from V and 7 from J; bases not matched to a gene: 9. The germline V gene has CDR1 SGHRS and CDR2 YFSETQ. This CDR3 is 16 amino acids long. The method was immunoSEQ multiplex PCR; TCRdb's version includes in-frame clones alone and lacks a portion of them. The repertoire holds about 84,000 clones, with around 91% as singletons. Material: blood. This TCR was sampled from a man aged 25-40 years in good health. This chain links TRBV5-1 with TRBJ2-1; 12 bases are shared with TRBD2. CDR3 nucleotide sequence: TGCGCCAGCAGCCCACCTAGCGGGGGGGCCCCGAATGAGCAGTTCTTC. Amino acids: CASSPPSGGAPNEQFF.